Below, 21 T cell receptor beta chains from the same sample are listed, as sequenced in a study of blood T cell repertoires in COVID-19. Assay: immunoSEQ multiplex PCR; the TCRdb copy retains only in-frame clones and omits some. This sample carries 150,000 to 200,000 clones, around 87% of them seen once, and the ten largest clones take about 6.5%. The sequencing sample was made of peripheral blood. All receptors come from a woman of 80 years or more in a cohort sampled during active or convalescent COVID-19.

The CDR3 nucleotides read TGTGCCAGCAGCTCGACTAGCGGATCCTCGAATACGCAGTATTTT. Amino acid sequence: CASSSTSGSSNTQYF. This chain connects TRBV7-2 to TRBJ2-3; 9 positions match TRBD2. The germline gives CDR1 SGHTA, CDR2 FQGNSA. Losses at the gene ends were 4 bases for V and 7 bases for J; bases not matched to a gene: 9. CDR3 length: 15 residues.

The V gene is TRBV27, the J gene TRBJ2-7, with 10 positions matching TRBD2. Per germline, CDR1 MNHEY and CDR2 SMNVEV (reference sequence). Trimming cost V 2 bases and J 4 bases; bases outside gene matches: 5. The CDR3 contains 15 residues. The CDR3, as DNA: TGTGCCAGCAGTTTACAGGTAGCGGGAGGATACGAGCAGTACTTC. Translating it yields CASSLQVAGGYEQYF.

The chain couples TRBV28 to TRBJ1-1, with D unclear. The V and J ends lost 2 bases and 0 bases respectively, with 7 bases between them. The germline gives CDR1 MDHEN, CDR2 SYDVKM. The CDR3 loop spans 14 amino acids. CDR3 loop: CASSLRGMNTEAFF. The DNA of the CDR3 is TGTGCCAGCAGTTTACGAGGGATGAACACTGAAGCTTTCTTT.

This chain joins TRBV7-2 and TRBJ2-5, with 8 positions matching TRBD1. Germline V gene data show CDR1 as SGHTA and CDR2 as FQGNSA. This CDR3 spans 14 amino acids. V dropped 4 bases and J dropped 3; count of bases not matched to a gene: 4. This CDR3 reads CASSSGQGEETQYF. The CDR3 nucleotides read TGTGCCAGCAGCTCAGGACAGGGAGAAGAGACCCAGTACTTC. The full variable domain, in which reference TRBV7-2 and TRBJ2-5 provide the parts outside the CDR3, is GAGVSQSPSNKVTEKGKDVELRCDPISGHTALYWYRQSLGQGLEFLIYFQGNSAPDKSGLPSDRFSAERTGGSVSTLTIQRTQQEDSAVYLCASSSGQGEETQYFGPGTRLLVL.

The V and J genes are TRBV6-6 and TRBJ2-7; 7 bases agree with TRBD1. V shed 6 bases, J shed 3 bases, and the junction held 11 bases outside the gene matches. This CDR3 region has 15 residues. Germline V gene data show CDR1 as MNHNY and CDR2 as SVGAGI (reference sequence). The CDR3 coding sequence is TGTGCCAGCAGCCGTGGGACAGCGATCGACTACGAGCAGTACTTC. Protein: CASSRGTAIDYEQYF.

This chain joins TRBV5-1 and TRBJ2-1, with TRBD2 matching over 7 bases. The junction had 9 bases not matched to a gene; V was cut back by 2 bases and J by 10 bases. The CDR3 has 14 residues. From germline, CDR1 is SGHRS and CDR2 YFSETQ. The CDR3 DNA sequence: TGCGCCAGCAGCTTCGGTACTAGCGAGCGCGAGCAGTTCTTC. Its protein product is CASSFGTSEREQFF.

The CDR3 DNA follows: TGCGCCAGCAGCTTAGGACAGCTCAATGGCTACACCTTC. This codes for CASSLGQLNGYTF. The chain recombines TRBV5-1 with TRBJ1-2, with D possibly TRBD1 on 6 matching bases. Trimming shortened V by 2 bases and J by 6 bases, and 11 bases separated the two germline ends. CDR1 SGHRS and CDR2 YFSETQ come from the germline V gene. CDR3 length: 13 residues.

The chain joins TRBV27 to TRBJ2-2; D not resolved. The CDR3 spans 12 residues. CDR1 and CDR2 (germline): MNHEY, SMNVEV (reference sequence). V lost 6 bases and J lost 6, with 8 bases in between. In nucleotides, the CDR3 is TGTGCCAGCAGGGCTAGTGCCGGGGAGCTGTTTTTT. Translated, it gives CASRASAGELFF.

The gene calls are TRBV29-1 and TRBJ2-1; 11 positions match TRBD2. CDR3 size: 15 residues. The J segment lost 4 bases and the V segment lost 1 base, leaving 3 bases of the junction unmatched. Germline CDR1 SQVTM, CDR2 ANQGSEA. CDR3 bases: TGCAGCGTTGAAGCCGGGACTAGCGGTTACAATGAGCAGTTCTTC. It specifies CSVEAGTSGYNEQFF.

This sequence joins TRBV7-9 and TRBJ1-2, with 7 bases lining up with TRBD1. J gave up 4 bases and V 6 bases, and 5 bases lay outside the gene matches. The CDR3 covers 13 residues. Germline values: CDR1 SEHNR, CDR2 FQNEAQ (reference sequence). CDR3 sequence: CASSRDSFYGYTF. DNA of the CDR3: TGTGCCAGCAGTCGGGACAGCTTCTATGGCTACACCTTC.

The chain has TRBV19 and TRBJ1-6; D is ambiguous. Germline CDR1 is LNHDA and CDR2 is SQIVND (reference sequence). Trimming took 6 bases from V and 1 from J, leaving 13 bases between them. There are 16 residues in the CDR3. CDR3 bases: TGTGCCAGTAGAACCTTATACAGTTCCTATAATTCACCCCTCCACTTT. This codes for CASRTLYSSYNSPLHF.

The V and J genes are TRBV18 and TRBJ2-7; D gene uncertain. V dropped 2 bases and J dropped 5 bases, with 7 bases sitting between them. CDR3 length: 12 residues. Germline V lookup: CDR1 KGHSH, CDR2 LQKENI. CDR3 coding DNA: TGTGCCAGCTCACCAGAAAGCCACGAGCAGTACGTC. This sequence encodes CASSPESHEQYV.

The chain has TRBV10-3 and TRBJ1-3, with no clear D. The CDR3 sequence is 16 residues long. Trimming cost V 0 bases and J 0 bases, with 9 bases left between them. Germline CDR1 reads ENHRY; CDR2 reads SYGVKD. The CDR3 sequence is CAISESRRASGNTIYF. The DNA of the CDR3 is TGTGCCATCAGTGAGTCGCGGCGAGCCTCTGGAAACACCATATATTTT.

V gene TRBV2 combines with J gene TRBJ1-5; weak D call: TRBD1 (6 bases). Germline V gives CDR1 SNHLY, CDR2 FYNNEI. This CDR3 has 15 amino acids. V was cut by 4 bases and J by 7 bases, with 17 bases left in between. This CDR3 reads CASSVTGRSGQPQHF. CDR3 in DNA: TGTGCCAGCAGTGTTACAGGGCGCTCAGGGCAGCCCCAGCATTTT.

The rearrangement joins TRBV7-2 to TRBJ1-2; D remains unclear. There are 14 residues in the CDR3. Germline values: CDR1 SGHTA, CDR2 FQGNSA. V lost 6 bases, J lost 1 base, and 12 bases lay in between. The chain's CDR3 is CASRPPGFNYGYTF. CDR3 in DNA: TGTGCCAGCAGGCCCCCGGGGTTTAACTATGGCTACACCTTC.

CDR3 sequence (DNA): TGTGCCAGCAGCATTAGGGGGGGGAACACTGAAGCTTTCTTT. It encodes CASSIRGGNTEAFF. The V gene is TRBV28, the J gene TRBJ1-1, with D possibly being TRBD1 (6 bases). Germline V gene data show CDR1 as MDHEN and CDR2 as SYDVKM. V dropped 6 bases and J dropped 1 base, with 12 bases sitting between them. This CDR3 region has 14 residues.

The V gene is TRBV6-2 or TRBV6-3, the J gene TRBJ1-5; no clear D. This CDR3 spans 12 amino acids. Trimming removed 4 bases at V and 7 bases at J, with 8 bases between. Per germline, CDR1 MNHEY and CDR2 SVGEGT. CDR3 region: CASSSGFQPQHF. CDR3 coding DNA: TGTGCCAGCAGTTCAGGTTTCCAGCCCCAGCATTTT.

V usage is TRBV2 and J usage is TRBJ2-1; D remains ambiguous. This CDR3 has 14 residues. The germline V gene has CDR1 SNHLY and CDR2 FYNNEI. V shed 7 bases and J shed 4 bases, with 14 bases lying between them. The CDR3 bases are TGTGCCAGCATGAGGTCCGGAGTTTACAATGAGCAGTTCTTC. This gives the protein CASMRSGVYNEQFF.

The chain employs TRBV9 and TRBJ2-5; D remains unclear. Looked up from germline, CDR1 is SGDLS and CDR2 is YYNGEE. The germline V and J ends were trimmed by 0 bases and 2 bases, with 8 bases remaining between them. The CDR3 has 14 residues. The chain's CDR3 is CASSVGAGQETQYF. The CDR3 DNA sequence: TGTGCCAGCAGCGTAGGGGCTGGGCAAGAGACCCAGTACTTC.

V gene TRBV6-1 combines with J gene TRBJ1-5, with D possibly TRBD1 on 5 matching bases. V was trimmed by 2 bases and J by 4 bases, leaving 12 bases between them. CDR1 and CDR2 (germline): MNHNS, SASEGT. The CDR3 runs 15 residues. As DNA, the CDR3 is TGTGCCAGCAGTGAATTGGGTAGGGGTAATCAGCCCCAGCATTTT. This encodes CASSELGRGNQPQHF.

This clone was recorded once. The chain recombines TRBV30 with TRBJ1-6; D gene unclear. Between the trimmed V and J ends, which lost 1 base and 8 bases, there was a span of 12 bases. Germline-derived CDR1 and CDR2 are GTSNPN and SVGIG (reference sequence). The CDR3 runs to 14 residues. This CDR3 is CAWSDPRTDSPLHF. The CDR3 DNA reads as TGTGCCTGGAGTGACCCCCGAACAGATTCACCCCTCCACTTT.